What follows describes a single T cell receptor beta chain. Its cognate antigen has yet to be identified. Base-call qualities are not available, and no considerably larger clone is one nucleotide away. The data stem from a study of blood T cell repertoires in COVID-19 (dated by TCRdb to about 2020). With regard to the full study: Samples covering the acute and convalescent phases of COVID-19 were provided by collaborators in the United States, Italy and Spain. Samples were obtained from the ongoing ImmuneRACE study (first 160 participants) and from 1,254 subjects provided by 6 global collaborators. Deeply sampled blood TCRbeta repertoires from subjects exposed to, actively infected with, or recovered from COVID-19 were included in the dataset. Where HLA class I and class II types were available, the types were taken from metadata supplied by the sample provider, not from assay-based typing. The material from the prospective study consisted of cDNA or gDNA derived from T cells, B-cell-depleted T cells, or PBMCs. The repertoires were released in a freely available public database intended as a resource for research on the immune response to SARS-CoV-2. The sample metadata nearly always contained a de-identified subject ID, COVID-19 status, age in years and sex.

Results the study describes overall, beyond this receptor: How much clinical and demographic metadata was included differed by source and by participant, and the metadata was provided uncurated.

Whole blood was collected in K2EDTA tubes by collaborating institutions according to the institutions' own protocols. For TCRbeta analysis, collaborator samples were shipped as frozen whole blood, as isolated PBMCs, or as DNA extracted from either sample type. TCRbeta CDR3 regions were amplified from genomic DNA by means of the immunoSEQ Assay, a bias-controlled multiplex PCR. The paper's processing steps were these. The number of nucleated cells in each sample was estimated from the amplification of reference gene primers within the assay. To quantify the absolute abundance of each unique TCRbeta CDR3 rearrangement, sequence reads were collapsed and filtered. For each sample, productive Simpson clonality was calculated as the square root of Simpson's diversity index across productive rearrangements. TCRdb holds this immuneACCESS table with in-frame rearrangements only. Some clones are missing; in checked studies, unresolved V genes explain under half, and the rest has no known cause. The D gene and trimming were derived from the DNA, and the V and J assignments and clone size from that table. This sample lists some 64,000 clones; 79% were detected once. The ten largest account for roughly 21% of the sample.

CDR1 and CDR2, per the germline V gene, are SGHDT and YYEEEE. Trimming removed 3 bases from V and 5 bases from J, leaving 11 bases between the germline ends. Measured from the cysteine to the phenylalanine, the CDR3 is 13 residues long. Solely the CDR3 DNA is kept, with 39 bases framed from the first base. The clonotype was recovered from a woman over 75 with active or convalescent COVID-19. The V gene is TRBV5-6 and the J gene is TRBJ1-2, with the D gene call left open. Sequencing was performed on peripheral blood. The CDR3 sequence is CASSSGSPYGYTF. The DNA sequence is as follows: TGTGCCAGCAGCTCCGGGAGTCCGTATGGCTACACCTTC.